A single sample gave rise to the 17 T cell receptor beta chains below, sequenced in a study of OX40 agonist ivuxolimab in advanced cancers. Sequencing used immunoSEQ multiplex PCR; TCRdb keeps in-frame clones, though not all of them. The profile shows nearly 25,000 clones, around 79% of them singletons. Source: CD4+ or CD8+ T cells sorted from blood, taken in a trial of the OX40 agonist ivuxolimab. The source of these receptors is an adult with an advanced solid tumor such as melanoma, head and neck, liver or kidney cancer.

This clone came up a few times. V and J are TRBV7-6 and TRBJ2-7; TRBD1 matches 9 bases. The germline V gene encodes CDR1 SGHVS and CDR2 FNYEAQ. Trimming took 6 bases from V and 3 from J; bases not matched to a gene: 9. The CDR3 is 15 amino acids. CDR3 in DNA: TGTGCCAGCAGTCAAAGCCCGGGACAGGGCTACGAGCAGTACTTC. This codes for CASSQSPGQGYEQYF. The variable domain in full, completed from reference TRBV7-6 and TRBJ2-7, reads GAGVSQSPRYKVTKRGQDVALRCDPISGHVSLYWYRQALGQGPEFLTYFNYEAQQDKSGLPNDRFSAERPEGSISTLTIQRTEQRDSAMYRCASSQSPGQGYEQYFGPGTRLTVT.

CDR3 sequence reads: CASSPSAGANVLTF. The CDR3 nucleotides are TGTGCCAGCAGCCCCTCAGCTGGGGCCAACGTCCTGACTTTC. The J gene is TRBJ2-6, the V gene TRBV9; D remains ambiguous. In germline, CDR1 is SGDLS, CDR2 YYNGEE. V was trimmed by 4 bases and J by 2 bases, leaving 7 bases between them. CDR3 length: 14 amino acids.

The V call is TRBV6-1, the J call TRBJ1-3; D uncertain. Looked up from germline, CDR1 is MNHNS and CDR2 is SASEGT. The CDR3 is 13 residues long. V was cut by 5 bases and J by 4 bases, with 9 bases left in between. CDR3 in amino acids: CASSSMRGNTIYF. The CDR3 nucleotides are TGTGCCAGCAGTTCAATGAGGGGAAACACCATATATTTT.

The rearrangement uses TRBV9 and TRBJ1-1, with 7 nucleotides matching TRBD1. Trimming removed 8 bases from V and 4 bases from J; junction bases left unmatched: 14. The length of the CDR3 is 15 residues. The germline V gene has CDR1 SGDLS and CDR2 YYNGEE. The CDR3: CASSGQAKMSTEAFF. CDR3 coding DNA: TGTGCCAGTTCCGGACAGGCCAAGATGAGCACTGAAGCTTTCTTT. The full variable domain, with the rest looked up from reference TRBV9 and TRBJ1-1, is DSGVTQTPKHLITATGQRVTLRCSPRSGDLSVYWYQQSLDQGLQFLIQYYNGEERAKGNILERFSAQQFPDLHSELNLSSLELGDSALYFCASSGQAKMSTEAFFGQGTRLTVV.

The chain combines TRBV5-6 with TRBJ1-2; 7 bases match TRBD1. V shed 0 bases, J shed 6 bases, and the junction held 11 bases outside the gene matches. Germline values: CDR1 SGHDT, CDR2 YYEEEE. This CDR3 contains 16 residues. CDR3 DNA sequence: TGTGCCAGCAGCTTGGGTCCAGGGGGATCTTGGCATGGCTACACCTTC. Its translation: CASSLGPGGSWHGYTF. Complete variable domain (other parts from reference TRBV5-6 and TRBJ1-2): DAGVTQSPTHLIKTRGQQVTLRCSPKSGHDTVSWYQQALGQGPQFIFQYYEEEERQRGNFPDRFSGHQFPNYSSELNVNALLLGDSALYLCASSLGPGGSWHGYTFGSGTRLTVV.

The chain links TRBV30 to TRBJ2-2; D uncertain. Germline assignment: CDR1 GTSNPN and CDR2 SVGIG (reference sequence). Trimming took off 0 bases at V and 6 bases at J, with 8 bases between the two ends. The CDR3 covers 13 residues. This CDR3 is CAWSVLVAGELFF. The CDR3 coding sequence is TGTGCCTGGAGTGTACTGGTGGCCGGGGAGCTGTTTTTT.

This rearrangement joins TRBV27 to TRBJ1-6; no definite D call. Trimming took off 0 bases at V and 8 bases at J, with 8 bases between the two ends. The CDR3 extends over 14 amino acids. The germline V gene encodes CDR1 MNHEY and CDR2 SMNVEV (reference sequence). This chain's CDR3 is CASSLSGYYSPLHF. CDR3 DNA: TGTGCCAGCAGTTTATCAGGTTATTATTCACCCCTCCACTTT.

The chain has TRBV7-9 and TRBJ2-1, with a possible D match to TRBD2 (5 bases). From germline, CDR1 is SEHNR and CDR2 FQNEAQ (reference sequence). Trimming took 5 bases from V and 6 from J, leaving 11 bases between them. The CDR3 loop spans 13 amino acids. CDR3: CASSPGFANEQFF. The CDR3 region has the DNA TGTGCCAGCAGCCCGGGGTTTGCCAATGAGCAGTTCTTC.

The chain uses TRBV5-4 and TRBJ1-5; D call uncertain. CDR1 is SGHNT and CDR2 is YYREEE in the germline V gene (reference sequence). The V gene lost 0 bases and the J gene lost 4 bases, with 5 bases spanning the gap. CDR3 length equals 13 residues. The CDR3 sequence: CASSLVGNQPQHF. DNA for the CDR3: TGTGCCAGCAGCTTGGTGGGGAATCAGCCCCAGCATTTT.

This CDR3 is CASRLHRDRLREQYF. The DNA for the CDR3 is TGTGCCAGCAGACTCCACCGGGACAGACTACGCGAGCAGTACTTC. The V and J genes are TRBV6-5 and TRBJ2-7; 7 nucleotides line up with TRBD1. V lost 6 bases to trimming and J lost 6 bases; unmatched junction nucleotides: 14. The CDR3 runs to 15 residues. Germline V gene data show CDR1 as MNHEY and CDR2 as SVGAGI.

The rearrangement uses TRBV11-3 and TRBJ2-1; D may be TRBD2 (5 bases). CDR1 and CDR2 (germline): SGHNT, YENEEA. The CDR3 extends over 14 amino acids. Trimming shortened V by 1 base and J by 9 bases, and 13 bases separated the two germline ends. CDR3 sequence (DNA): TGTGCCAGCAGCTTAGCCCGCGGGCGGACTGAGCAGTTCTTC. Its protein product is CASSLARGRTEQFF.

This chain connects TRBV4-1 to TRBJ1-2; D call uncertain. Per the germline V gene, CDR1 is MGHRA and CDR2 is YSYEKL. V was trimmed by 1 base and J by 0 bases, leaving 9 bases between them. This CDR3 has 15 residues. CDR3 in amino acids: CASSQVTGTNYGYTF. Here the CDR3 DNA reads TGCGCCAGCAGCCAAGTTACGGGTACTAACTATGGCTACACCTTC.

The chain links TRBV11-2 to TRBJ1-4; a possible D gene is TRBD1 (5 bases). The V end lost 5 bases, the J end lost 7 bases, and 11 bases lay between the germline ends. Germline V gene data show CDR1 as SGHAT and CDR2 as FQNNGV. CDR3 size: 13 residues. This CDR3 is CASSLGRGEKLFF. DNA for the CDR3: TGTGCCAGCAGCCTTGGGAGGGGTGAAAAACTGTTTTTT.

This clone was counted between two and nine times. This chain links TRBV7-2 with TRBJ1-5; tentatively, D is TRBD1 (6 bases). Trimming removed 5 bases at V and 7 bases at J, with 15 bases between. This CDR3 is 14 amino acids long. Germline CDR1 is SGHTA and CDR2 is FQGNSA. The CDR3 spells CASSKTGGGQPQHF. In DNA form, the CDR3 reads TGTGCCAGCAGCAAAACGGGGGGCGGCCAGCCCCAGCATTTT.

The CDR3 DNA follows: TGTGCCAGCAGCTCCGGGCTAACGAACACTGAAGCTTTCTTT. It translates to CASSSGLTNTEAFF. V is TRBV7-2 and J is TRBJ1-1, with no clear D. This CDR3 has 14 residues. CDR1 and CDR2 from the germline V gene are SGHTA and FQGNSA. Trimming pared 4 bases from V and 1 base from J, leaving 10 bases between.

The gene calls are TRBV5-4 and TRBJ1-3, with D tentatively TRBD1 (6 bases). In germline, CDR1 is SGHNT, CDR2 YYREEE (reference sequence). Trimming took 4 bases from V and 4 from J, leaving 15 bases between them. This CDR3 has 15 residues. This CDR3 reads CASSTQGGSGNTIYF. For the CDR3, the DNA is TGTGCCAGCAGCACGCAAGGGGGTTCGGGAAACACCATATATTTT.

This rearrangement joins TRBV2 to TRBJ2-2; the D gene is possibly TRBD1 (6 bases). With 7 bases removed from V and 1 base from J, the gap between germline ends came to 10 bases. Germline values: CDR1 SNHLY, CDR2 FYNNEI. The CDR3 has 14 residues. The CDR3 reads CASKPQGNTGELFF. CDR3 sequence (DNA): TGTGCCAGCAAGCCACAGGGGAACACCGGGGAGCTGTTTTTT.